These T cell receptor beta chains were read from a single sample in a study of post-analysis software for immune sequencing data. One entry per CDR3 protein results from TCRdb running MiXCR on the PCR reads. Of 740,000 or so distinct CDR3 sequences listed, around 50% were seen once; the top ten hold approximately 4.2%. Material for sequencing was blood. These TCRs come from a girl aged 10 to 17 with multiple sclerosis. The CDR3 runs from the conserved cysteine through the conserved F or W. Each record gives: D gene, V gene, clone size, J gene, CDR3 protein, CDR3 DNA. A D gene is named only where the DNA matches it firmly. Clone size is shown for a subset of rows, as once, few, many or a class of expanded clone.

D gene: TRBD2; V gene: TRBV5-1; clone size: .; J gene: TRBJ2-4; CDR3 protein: CASSSNQGEGIQYF; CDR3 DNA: TGCGCCAGCAGCTCCAATCAAGGGGAGGGTATTCAGTACTTC
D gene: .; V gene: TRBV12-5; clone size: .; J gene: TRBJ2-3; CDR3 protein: CASGYNLLGADTQYF; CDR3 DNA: TGTGCTAGTGGTTATAACCTTCTTGGGGCAGATACGCAGTATTTT
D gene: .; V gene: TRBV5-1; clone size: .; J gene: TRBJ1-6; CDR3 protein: CASSLRGEPLHF; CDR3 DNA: TGCGCCAGCAGCTTGCGAGGAGAACCCCTCCACTTT
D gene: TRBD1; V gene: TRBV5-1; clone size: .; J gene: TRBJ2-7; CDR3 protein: CASSLMDRGHSEQYF; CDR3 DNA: TGCGCCAGCAGCTTGATGGACAGGGGGCACAGCGAGCAGTACTTC
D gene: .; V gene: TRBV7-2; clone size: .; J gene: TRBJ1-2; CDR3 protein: CASSLRPEGLYGYTF; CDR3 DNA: TGTGCCAGCAGCTTACGACCTGAGGGGCTCTATGGCTACACCTTC
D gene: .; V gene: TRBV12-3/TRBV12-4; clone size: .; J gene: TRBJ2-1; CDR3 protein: CASSLGGHEQFF; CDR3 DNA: TGTGCCAGCAGTTTGGGGGGTCATGAGCAGTTCTTC
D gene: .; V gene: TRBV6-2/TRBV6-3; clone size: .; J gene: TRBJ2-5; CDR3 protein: CASSHHSGHPETAEKTQYF; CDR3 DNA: TGTGCCAGCAGCCATCACTCGGGACATCCCGAAACGGCGGAGAAGACCCAGTACTTC
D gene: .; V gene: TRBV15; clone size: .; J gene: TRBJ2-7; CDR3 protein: CATSREWTEPSYEQYF; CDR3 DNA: TGTGCCACCAGCAGAGAGTGGACCGAGCCCTCCTACGAGCAGTACTTC
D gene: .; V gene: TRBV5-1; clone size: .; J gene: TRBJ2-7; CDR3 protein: CASSLGSGDGSYEQYF; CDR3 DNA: TGCGCCAGCAGCTTGGGGAGCGGTGATGGGTCCTACGAGCAGTACTTC
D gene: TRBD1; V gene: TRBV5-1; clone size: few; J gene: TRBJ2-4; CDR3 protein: CASSETRGQNIQYF; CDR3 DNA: TGCGCCAGCAGTGAGACAAGGGGGCAAAACATTCAGTACTTC
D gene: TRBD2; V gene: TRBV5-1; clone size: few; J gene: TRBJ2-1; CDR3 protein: CASSLGLAGGPGDEQFF; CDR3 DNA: TGCGCCAGCAGCTTGGGACTAGCGGGAGGGCCGGGAGATGAGCAGTTCTTC
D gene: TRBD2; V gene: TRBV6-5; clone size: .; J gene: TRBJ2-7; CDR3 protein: CASSYSWTSGNLGEQYF; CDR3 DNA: TGTGCCAGCAGCTACTCTTGGACTAGCGGGAACCTTGGGGAGCAGTACTTC
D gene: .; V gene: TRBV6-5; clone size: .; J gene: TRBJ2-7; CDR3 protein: CASSYEQNYEQYF; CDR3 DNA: TGTGCCAGCAGTTACGAGCAAAACTACGAGCAGTACTTC
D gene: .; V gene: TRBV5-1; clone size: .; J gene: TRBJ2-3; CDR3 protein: CASSFGGTSRSDTQYF; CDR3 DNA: TGCGCCAGCAGCTTTGGGGGGACGTCTCGCTCAGATACGCAGTATTTT
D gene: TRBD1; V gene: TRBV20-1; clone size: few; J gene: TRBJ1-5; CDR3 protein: CSATGQRGGYSNQPQHF; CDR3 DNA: TGCAGTGCCACGGGACAGAGGGGGGGCTATAGCAATCAGCCCCAGCATTTT
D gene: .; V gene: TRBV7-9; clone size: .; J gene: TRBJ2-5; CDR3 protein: CASSLKAPGGETQYF; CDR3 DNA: TGTGCCAGCAGCTTAAAGGCGCCGGGTGGCGAGACCCAGTACTTC
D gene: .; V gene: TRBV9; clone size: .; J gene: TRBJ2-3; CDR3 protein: CASSPPEERDTQYF; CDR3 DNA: TGTGCCAGCAGCCCCCCCGAGGAGCGCGATACGCAGTATTTT
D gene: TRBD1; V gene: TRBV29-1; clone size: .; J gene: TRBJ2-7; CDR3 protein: CSVSADRGSTYEQYF; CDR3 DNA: TGCAGCGTTTCCGCCGACAGGGGCTCTACCTACGAGCAGTACTTC
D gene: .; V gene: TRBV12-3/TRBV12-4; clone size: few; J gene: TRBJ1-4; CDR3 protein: CASSFRGLNEKLFF; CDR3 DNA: TGTGCCAGCAGTTTTCGGGGGCTGAATGAAAAACTGTTTTTT
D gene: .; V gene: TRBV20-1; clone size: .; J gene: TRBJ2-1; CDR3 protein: CSASYLKGHLSSYNEQFF; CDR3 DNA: TGCAGTGCTAGTTACCTCAAGGGCCACCTGAGCTCCTACAATGAGCAGTTCTTC
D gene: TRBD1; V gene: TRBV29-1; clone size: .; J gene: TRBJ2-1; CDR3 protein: CSVGDRGPNEQFF; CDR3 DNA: TGCAGCGTTGGAGACAGGGGGCCCAATGAGCAGTTCTTC
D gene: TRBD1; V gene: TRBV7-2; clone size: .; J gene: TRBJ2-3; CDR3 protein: CASSLVGGTGMRDTQYF; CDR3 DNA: TGTGCCAGCAGCCTTGTTGGTGGGACAGGAATGAGGGATACGCAGTATTTT
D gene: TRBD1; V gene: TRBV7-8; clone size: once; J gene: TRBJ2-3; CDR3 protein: CASSQLPRTGAGTDTQYF; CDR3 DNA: TGTGCCAGCAGCCAACTCCCGAGGACAGGAGCGGGCACAGATACGCAGTATTTT
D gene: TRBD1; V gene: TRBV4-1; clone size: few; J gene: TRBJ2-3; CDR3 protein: CASSQELGQTRFGDTQYF; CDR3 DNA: TGCGCCAGCAGCCAAGAATTGGGACAGACCCGTTTTGGAGATACGCAGTATTTT
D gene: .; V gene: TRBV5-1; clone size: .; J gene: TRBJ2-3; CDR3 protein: CASSGLGGGYKDTQYF; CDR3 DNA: TGCGCCAGCAGCGGTCTTGGGGGAGGATATAAGGATACGCAGTATTTT
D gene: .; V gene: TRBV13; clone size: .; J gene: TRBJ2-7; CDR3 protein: CASSPRSVERSSYEQYF; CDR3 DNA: TGTGCCAGCAGCCCCCGGTCCGTCGAGCGGAGCTCCTACGAGCAGTACTTC
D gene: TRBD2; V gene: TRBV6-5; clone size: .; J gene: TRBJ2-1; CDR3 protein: CASSYSGLAGGNEQFF; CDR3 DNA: TGTGCCAGCAGTTATTCGGGACTAGCGGGGGGTAATGAGCAGTTCTTC
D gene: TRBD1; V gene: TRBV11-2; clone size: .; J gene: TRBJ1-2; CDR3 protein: CASSLTFRGQGRGYTF; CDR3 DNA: TGTGCCAGCAGCTTAACGTTCCGGGGACAGGGTCGAGGCTACACCTTC
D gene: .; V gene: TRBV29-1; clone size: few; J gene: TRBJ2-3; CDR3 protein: CSVAGGSVDTQYF; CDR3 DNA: TGCAGCGTTGCGGGGGGCTCCGTAGATACGCAGTATTTT
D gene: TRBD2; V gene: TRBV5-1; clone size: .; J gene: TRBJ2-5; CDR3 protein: CASSLALAGGPAETQYF; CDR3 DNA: TGCGCCAGCAGCTTGGCCCTAGCGGGGGGGCCGGCAGAGACCCAGTACTTC
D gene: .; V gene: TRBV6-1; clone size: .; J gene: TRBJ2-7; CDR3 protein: CASSEVWDSYEQYF; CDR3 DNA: TGTGCCAGCAGTGAAGTGTGGGACTCCTACGAGCAGTACTTC
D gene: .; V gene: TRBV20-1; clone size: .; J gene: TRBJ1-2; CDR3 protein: CSARDTLYGYTF; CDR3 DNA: TGCAGTGCTCGGGACACCCTCTATGGCTACACCTTC
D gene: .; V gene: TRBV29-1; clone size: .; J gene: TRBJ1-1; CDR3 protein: CSQKRVDTEAFF; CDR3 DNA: TGCAGCCAAAAGCGAGTGGACACTGAAGCTTTCTTT
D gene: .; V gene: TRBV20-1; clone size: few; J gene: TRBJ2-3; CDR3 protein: CSARGLKYGGGSTDTQYF; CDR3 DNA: TGCAGTGCTAGAGGCCTTAAATACGGGGGAGGTAGCACAGATACGCAGTATTTT
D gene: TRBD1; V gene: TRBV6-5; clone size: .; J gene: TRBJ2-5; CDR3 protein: CASSYSGQGTASAAQYF; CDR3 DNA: TGTGCCAGCAGTTACTCGGGACAGGGGACAGCTAGCGCGGCTCAGTACTTC
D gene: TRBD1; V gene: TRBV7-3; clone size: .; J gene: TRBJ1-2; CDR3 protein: CASSPRTGNYTF; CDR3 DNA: TGTGCCAGCAGCCCGCGGACAGGGAACTACACCTTC
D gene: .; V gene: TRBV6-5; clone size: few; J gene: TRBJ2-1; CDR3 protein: CASSKPKTGDEQFF; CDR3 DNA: TGTGCCAGCAGCAAACCTAAGACCGGCGATGAGCAGTTCTTC
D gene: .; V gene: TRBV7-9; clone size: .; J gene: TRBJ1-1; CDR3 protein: CASSFRGVTEAFF; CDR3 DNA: TGTGCCAGCAGCTTTAGGGGAGTCACTGAAGCTTTCTTT
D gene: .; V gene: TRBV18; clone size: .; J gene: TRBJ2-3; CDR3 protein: CASSPGQLTDTQYF; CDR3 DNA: TGTGCCAGCTCACCAGGTCAGCTCACAGATACGCAGTATTTT
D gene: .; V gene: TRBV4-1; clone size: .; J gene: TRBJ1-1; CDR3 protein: CASSRPMGQGEAFF; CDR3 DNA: TGCGCCAGCAGCCGCCCAATGGGTCAGGGCGAAGCTTTCTTT
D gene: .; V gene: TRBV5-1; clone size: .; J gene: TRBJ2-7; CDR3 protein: CASARSYQGLVYEQYF; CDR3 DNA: TGCGCCAGCGCGCGGTCGTATCAGGGATTGGTCTACGAGCAGTACTTC
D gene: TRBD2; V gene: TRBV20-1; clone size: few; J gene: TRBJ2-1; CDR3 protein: CSAPSGSIYNEQFF; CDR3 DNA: TGCAGTGCTCCTAGCGGGAGTATTTACAATGAGCAGTTCTTC
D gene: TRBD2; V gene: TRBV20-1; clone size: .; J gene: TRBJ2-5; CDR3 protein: CSAPRLAGGWETQYF; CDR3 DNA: TGCAGTGCCCCCCGGCTAGCGGGCGGGTGGGAGACCCAGTACTTC
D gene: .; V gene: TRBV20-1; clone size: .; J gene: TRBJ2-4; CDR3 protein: CSARSGDPFLFGSDIQYF; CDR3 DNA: TGCAGTGCTAGGTCAGGGGACCCCTTTCTGTTTGGCTCGGACATTCAGTACTTC
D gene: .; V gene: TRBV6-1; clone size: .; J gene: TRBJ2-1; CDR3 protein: CASSPGGETFSYNEQFF; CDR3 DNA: TGTGCCAGCAGTCCAGGGGGGGAAACCTTCTCCTACAATGAGCAGTTCTTC
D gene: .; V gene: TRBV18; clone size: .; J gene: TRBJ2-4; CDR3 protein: CASGVLAKNIQYF; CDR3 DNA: TGTGCCAGCGGGGTCCTAGCCAAAAACATTCAGTACTTC
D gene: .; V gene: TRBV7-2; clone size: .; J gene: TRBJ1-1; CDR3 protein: CASSLEQWGTEAFF; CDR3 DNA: TGTGCCAGCAGCTTAGAACAGTGGGGCACTGAAGCTTTCTTT
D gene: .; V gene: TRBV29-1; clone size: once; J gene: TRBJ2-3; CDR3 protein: CSGVVSTDTQYF; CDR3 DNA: TGCAGCGGGGTGGTTAGCACAGATACGCAGTATTTT
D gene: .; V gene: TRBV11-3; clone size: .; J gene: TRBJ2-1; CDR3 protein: CASSLGQKLLALKKSGNEQFF; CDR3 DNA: TGTGCCAGCAGCTTGGGTCAGAAACTATTAGCGTTAAAGAAATCTGGCAATGAGCAGTTCTTC
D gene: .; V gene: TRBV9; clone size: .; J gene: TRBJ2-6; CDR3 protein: CASSARAMSANVLTF; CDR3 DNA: TGTGCCAGCAGCGCCAGGGCGATGTCGGCCAACGTCCTGACTTTC
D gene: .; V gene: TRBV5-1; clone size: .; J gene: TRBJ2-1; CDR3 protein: CASSYGPSYNEQFF; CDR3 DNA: TGCGCCAGCAGCTACGGGCCCTCCTACAATGAGCAGTTCTTC
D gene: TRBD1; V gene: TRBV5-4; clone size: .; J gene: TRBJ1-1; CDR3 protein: CASSFGQGAGMNTEAFF; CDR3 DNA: TGTGCCAGCAGCTTCGGACAGGGGGCGGGAATGAACACTGAAGCTTTCTTT
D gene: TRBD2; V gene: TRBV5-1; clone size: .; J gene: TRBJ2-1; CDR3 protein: CASSRSPSTLAGDYNEQFF; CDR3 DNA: TGCGCCAGCAGCCGATCCCCCTCGACACTAGCGGGAGACTACAATGAGCAGTTCTTC
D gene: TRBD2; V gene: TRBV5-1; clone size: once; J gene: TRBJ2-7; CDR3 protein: CASSFLGETSGSHEQYF; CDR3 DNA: TGCGCCAGCAGCTTTCTCGGCGAGACTAGCGGGAGCCACGAGCAGTACTTC
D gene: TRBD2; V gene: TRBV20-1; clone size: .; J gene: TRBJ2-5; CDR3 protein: CSAGLAGPETQYF; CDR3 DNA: TGCAGTGCTGGACTAGCGGGGCCAGAGACCCAGTACTTC